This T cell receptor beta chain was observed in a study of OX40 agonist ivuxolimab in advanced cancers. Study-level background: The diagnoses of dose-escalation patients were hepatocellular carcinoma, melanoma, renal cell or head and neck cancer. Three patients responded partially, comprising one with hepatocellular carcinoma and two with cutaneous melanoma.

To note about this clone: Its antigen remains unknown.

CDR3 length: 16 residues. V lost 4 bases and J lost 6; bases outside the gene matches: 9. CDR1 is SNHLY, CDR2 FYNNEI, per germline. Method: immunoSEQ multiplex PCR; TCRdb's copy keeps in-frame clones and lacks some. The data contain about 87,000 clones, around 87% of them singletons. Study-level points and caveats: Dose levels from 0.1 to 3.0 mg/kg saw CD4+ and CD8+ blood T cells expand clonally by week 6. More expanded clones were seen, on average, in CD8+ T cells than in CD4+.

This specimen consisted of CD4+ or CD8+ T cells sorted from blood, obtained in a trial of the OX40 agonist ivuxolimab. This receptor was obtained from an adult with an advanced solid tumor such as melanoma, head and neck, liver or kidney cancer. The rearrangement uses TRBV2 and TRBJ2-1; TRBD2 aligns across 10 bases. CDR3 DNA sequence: TGTGCCAGCAGTGCCAGCGGGGGGGCCTCTCTCAATGAGCAGTTCTTC. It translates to CASSASGGASLNEQFF.